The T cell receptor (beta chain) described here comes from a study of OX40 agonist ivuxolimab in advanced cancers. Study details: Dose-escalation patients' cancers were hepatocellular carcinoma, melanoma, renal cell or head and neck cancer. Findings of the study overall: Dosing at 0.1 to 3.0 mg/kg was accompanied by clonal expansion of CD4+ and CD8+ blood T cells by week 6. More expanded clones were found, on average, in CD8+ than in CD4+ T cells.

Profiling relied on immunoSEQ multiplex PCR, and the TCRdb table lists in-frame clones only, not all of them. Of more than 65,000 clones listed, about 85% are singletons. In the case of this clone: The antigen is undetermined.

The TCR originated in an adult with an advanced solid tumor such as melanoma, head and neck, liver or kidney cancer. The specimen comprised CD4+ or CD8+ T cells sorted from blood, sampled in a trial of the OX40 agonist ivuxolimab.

The CDR3 DNA follows: TGTGCCAGCAGCTGGGACCAATACACCGGGGAGCTGTTTTTT. It specifies CASSWDQYTGELFF. The chain uses TRBV11-1 and TRBJ2-2; possibly TRBD1 or TRBD2 for D (5 bases each). Trimming removed 4 bases at V and 3 bases at J, with 9 bases between. From germline, CDR1 is SGHAT and CDR2 FQDESV (reference sequence). The CDR3 sequence is 14 residues long.